This TCR beta chain was sequenced for a study of OX40 agonist ivuxolimab in advanced cancers. Study overall: Those enrolled were approximately 83% male, with a mean age of approximately 60 years and ages from about 20 to 85.

Sequencing used immunoSEQ multiplex PCR; TCRdb keeps in-frame clones, though not all of them. The repertoire has 9,000 to 13,000 clones, around 74% of them found once; the top ten carry 40%. Germline values: CDR1 SEHNR, CDR2 FQNEAQ (reference sequence). The V and J ends lost 0 bases and 3 bases, in that order; junction bases with no gene match: 2. The CDR3 spans 16 residues. This receptor was taken from an adult with an advanced solid tumor such as melanoma, head and neck, liver or kidney cancer. This specimen was CD4+ or CD8+ T cells sorted from blood, taken in a trial of the OX40 agonist ivuxolimab. The gene calls are TRBV7-9 and TRBJ2-1; 10 bases are shared with TRBD1. Written as DNA, the CDR3 is TGTGCCAGCAGCTTAGCCGGGACAGGGGTCTACAATGAGCAGTTCTTC. It translates to CASSLAGTGVYNEQFF.